This T cell receptor (beta chain) was sequenced for a study of cytomegalovirus exposure and HLA in healthy donors. The overall study: Around 180 million T cells yielded 100 million or so unique TCR beta sequences in earlier analysis.

The junction had 10 bases not matched to a gene; V was cut back by 3 bases and J by 0 bases. Looked up from germline, CDR1 is SEHNR and CDR2 is FQNEAQ (reference sequence). CDR3 length: 18 amino acids. The PCR made use of 60 Vbeta and 13 Jbeta primers. Repertoires were generated with immunoSEQ multiplex PCR, while TCRdb's copy carries only in-frame clones and drops some. Among nearly 110,000 clones listed, more than 65% were seen once. This clone has only one observation. The chain carries TRBV7-9 and TRBJ2-3, with 9 positions matching TRBD2. The specimen was PBMCs. This clonotype originated in a woman between 45 and 65 years old in good health and CMV-seropositive. The CDR3 reads CASSLPAGGFSSTDTQYF. In nucleotides, the CDR3 is TGTGCCAGCAGCTTGCCGGCGGGGGGGTTCAGTAGCACAGATACGCAGTATTTT. Using reference TRBV7-9 and TRBJ2-3 for the parts outside the CDR3, the full variable domain is DTGVSQNPRHKITKRGQNVTFRCDPISEHNRLYWYRQTLGQGPEFLTYFQNEAQLEKSRLLSDRFSAERPKGSFSTLEIQRTEQGDSAMYLCASSLPAGGFSSTDTQYFGPGTRLTVL.